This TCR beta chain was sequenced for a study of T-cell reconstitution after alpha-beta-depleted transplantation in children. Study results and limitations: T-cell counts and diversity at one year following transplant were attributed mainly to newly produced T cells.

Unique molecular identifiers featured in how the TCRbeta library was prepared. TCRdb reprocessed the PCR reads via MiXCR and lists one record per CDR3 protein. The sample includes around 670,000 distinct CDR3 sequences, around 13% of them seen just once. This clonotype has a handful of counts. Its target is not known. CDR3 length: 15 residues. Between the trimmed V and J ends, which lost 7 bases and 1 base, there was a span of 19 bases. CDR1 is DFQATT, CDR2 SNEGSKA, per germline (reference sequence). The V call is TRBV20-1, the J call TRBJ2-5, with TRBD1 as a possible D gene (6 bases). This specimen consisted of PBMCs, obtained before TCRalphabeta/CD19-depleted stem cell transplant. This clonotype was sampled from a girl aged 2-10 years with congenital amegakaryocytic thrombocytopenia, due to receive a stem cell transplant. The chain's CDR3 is CSVRGMTAFQETQYF. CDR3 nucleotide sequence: TGCAGTGTTAGGGGGATGACGGCGTTCCAAGAGACCCAGTACTTC.